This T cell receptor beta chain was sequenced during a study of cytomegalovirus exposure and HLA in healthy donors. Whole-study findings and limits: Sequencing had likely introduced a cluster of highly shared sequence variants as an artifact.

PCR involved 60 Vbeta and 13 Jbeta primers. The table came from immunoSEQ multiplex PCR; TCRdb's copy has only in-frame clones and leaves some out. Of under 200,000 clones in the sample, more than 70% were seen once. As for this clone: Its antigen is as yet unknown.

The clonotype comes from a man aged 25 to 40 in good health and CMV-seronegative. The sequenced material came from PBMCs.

DNA of the CDR3: TGTGCCAGCAGTTTAGGCAGGAAGAACACTGAAGCTTTCTTT. Translating gives CASSLGRKNTEAFF. V usage is TRBV27 and J usage is TRBJ1-1; the D is unclear. Trimming left V 2 bases short and J 1 base short, with 8 bases between. This CDR3 has 14 amino acids. Germline loops: CDR1 MNHEY, CDR2 SMNVEV (reference sequence).